Presented here are 17 T cell receptor beta chains from one specimen sequenced in a study of T-cell reconstitution after alpha-beta-depleted transplantation in children. The TCRbeta library incorporated unique molecular identifiers. TCRdb recomputed calls from the PCR reads with MiXCR, one row per CDR3 protein. There are approximately 110,000 distinct CDR3 sequences in the sample; around a tenth occur only once, and under 40% lies in the top ten. The source was PBMCs, collected before TCRalphabeta/CD19-depleted stem cell transplant. The source of these receptors is a boy younger than 10 with acute lymphoblastic leukemia, due to receive a stem cell transplant.

CDR3 protein: CSATDAIMNTEAFF. DNA for the CDR3: TGCAGCGCCACGGATGCGATCATGAACACTGAAGCTTTCTTT. This chain uses TRBV29-1 with TRBJ1-1; D is unclear. V was clipped by 7 bases and J by 0 bases, with 15 bases between them. The CDR3 length is 14 residues. CDR1 is SQVTM and CDR2 is ANQGSEA in the germline V gene. Based on the CDR3 plus reference TRBV29-1 and TRBJ1-1, the full variable domain is SAVISQKPSRDICQRGTSLTIQCQVDSQVTMMFWYRQQPGQSLTLIATANQGSEATYESGFVIDKFPISRPNLTFSTLTVSNMSPEDSSIYLCSATDAIMNTEAFFGQGTRLTVV.

This clonotype has only a few counts. This sequence joins TRBV11-2 and TRBJ1-1; D unclear. Deletions cut 6 bases from V and 0 bases from J, with 20 bases between. The CDR3 is 17 residues long. Germline CDR1 and CDR2: SGHAT and FQNNGV. The CDR3 region has the DNA TGTGCCAGCAGTTCCCGGTCAGAATACCTCATGAACACTGAAGCTTTCTTT. Residues: CASSSRSEYLMNTEAFF.

This clonotype was detected only a few times. The chain joins TRBV15 to TRBJ2-5; D is undetermined. The CDR3 length is 18 residues. Germline V lookup: CDR1 LNHNV, CDR2 YYDKDF (reference sequence). Trimming shortened V by 0 bases and J by 3 bases, and 20 bases separated the two germline ends. The CDR3 here is CATSREDSNGPIKETQYF. The CDR3 nucleotides read TGTGCCACCAGCAGAGAAGATTCAAACGGTCCGATAAAAGAGACCCAGTACTTC.

This clonotype turned up a few times. The chain combines TRBV28 with TRBJ1-3, with TRBD1 as a possible D gene (6 bases). The CDR3 has 18 residues. The V end lost 6 bases, the J end lost 1 base, and 22 bases lay between the germline ends. In germline, CDR1 is MDHEN, CDR2 SYDVKM. CDR3 in amino acids: CASSTALRGAESGNTIYF. CDR3 coding DNA: TGTGCCAGCAGCACGGCACTACGGGGGGCAGAGTCTGGAAACACCATATATTTT.

In this sample, this clonotype turned up a few times. V gene TRBV28 combines with J gene TRBJ1-1; D call uncertain. CDR1 is MDHEN and CDR2 is SYDVKM in the germline V gene. This CDR3 has 13 residues. V shed 6 bases and J shed 1 base, with 9 bases lying between them. CDR3: CASRPTSNTEAFF. The CDR3 coding sequence is TGTGCCAGCAGACCCACATCGAACACTGAAGCTTTCTTT.

The table lists this clonotype with many counts. V is TRBV7-6 and J is TRBJ1-6; tentatively, D is TRBD1 (6 bases). Germline assignment: CDR1 SGHVS and CDR2 FNYEAQ. The CDR3 has 13 residues. V was cut by 4 bases and J by 7 bases, with 8 bases left in between. The CDR3 sequence is CASSSTGNSPLHF. The CDR3, as DNA: TGTGCCAGCAGCTCAACAGGGAATTCACCCCTCCACTTT.

The chain carries TRBV27 and TRBJ2-1; 7 nucleotides line up with TRBD1. Germline assignment: CDR1 MNHEY and CDR2 SMNVEV (reference sequence). The CDR3 sequence is 14 residues long. V lost 8 bases to trimming and J lost 3 bases; unmatched junction nucleotides: 7. CDR3 DNA sequence: TGTGCCAGCGGCTCGCAGGGGGTCTACAATGAGCAGTTCTTC. It encodes CASGSQGVYNEQFF.

This clonotype was seen more than once but under ten times. This chain uses TRBV15 with TRBJ2-2; D not resolved. Trimming removed 0 bases from V and 4 bases from J, with 6 bases in between. The CDR3 is 14 residues long. CDR1 and CDR2 (germline): LNHNV, YYDKDF (reference sequence). The CDR3 coding sequence is TGTGCCACCAGCAGAGATAAGTCCACCGGGGAGCTGTTTTTT. Translating it yields CATSRDKSTGELFF.

In its sample, this clonotype was seen a few times. The V gene is TRBV6-2 or TRBV6-3, the J gene TRBJ2-1; maybe TRBD2 (5 bases). The CDR3 runs to 19 residues. Germline V gives CDR1 MNHEY, CDR2 SVGEGT. The V end was cut by 0 bases, the J end by 5 bases, with 23 bases between. CDR3 sequence reads: CASSYSILVPGRADNEQFF. CDR3 sequence (DNA): TGTGCCAGCAGTTACTCGATACTGGTACCTGGGAGAGCCGACAATGAGCAGTTCTTC.

This clonotype has at least ten counts. V gene TRBV12-3 or TRBV12-4 combines with J gene TRBJ2-7, with a possible D match to TRBD1 (5 bases). This CDR3 is 14 amino acids long. The V and J ends lost 2 bases and 5 bases respectively, with 13 bases between them. DNA for the CDR3: TGTGCCAGCAGTTTAAGGGCAGGGTTGAACGAGCAGTACTTC. Encoded protein: CASSLRAGLNEQYF.

This clonotype was seen more than once but under ten times. The chain links TRBV7-9 to TRBJ2-5, with 10 positions matching TRBD1. CDR1 and CDR2 from the germline V gene are SEHNR and FQNEAQ (reference sequence). The V and J ends lost 0 bases and 4 bases, in that order; junction bases with no gene match: 8. The CDR3 extends over 17 amino acids. CDR3 nucleotides: TGTGCCAGCAGCTTAGCGCGGGACAGGGGACTGGGAGAGACCCAGTACTTC. Translated, it gives CASSLARDRGLGETQYF.

This clonotype occurred a few times. J is TRBJ2-3 and V is TRBV6-1; D tentatively reads TRBD1 or TRBD2 (6 bases each). The CDR3 is 15 residues long. Germline loops: CDR1 MNHNS, CDR2 SASEGT. V was clipped by 1 base and J by 5 bases, with 13 bases between them. CDR3 region: CASSEVWGAGDTQYF. The CDR3 nucleotides are TGTGCCAGCAGTGAAGTCTGGGGGGCTGGAGATACGCAGTATTTT.

This clonotype was seen a handful of times. The J gene is TRBJ2-1, the V gene TRBV10-1; 8 nucleotides match TRBD2. This CDR3 is 17 amino acids long. The germline V gene encodes CDR1 WNHNN and CDR2 SYGVQD (reference sequence). With V trimmed by 3 bases and J by 9 bases, 16 bases remained unmatched. CDR3 sequence: CASSEVIRSGSSGEQFF. The CDR3 DNA reads TGCGCCAGCAGTGAAGTTATTAGGAGCGGGAGCTCGGGTGAGCAGTTCTTC.

The CDR3 here is CASSLDRDGYTF. The CDR3 coding sequence is TGCGCCAGCAGCCTTGACAGGGATGGCTACACCTTC. The chain combines TRBV5-1 with TRBJ1-2, with 7 bases identical to TRBD1. Germline V lookup: CDR1 SGHRS, CDR2 YFSETQ. Trimming took 4 bases from V and 6 from J; bases not matched to a gene: 3. The CDR3 sequence is 12 residues long.

This clonotype was counted only a few times. V gene TRBV5-1 combines with J gene TRBJ2-2, with 10 bases matching TRBD2. V shed 4 bases, J shed 4 bases, and the junction held 4 bases outside the gene matches. The CDR3 covers 15 residues. Germline V gives CDR1 SGHRS, CDR2 YFSETQ. The CDR3 sequence is CASSESSGGTGELFF. The CDR3 DNA sequence: TGCGCCAGCAGCGAGTCTAGCGGGGGCACCGGGGAGCTGTTTTTT.

A few counts support this clonotype. This chain uses TRBV24-1 with TRBJ2-1; D is unclear. Germline CDR1 is KGHDR and CDR2 is SFDVKD. There are 11 residues in the CDR3. The ends were cut back, 12 bases at V and 7 bases at J, with 12 bases in the middle. CDR3 sequence (DNA): TGTGCCTCATCTAGGGCGAATGAGCAGTTCTTC. This codes for CASSRANEQFF.

This clonotype was counted many times. The chain uses TRBV6-5 and TRBJ2-6; D is unclear. The V and J ends lost 4 bases and 0 bases respectively, with 7 bases between them. CDR3 length: 15 amino acids. Germline assignment: CDR1 MNHEY and CDR2 SVGAGI. The CDR3 DNA follows: TGTGCCAGCAGTTCCGGTAGCTCTGGGGCCAACGTCCTGACTTTC. This encodes CASSSGSSGANVLTF.